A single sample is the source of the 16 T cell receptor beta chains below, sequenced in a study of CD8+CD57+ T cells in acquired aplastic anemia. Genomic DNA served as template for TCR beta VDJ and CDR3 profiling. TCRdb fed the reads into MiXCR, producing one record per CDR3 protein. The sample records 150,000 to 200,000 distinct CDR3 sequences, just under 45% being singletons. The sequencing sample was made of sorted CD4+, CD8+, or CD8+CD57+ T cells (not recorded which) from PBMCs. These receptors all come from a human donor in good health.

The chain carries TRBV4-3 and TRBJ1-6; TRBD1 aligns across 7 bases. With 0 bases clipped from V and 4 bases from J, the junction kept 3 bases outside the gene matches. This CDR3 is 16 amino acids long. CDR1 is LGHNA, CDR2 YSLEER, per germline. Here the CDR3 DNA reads TGCGCCAGCAGCCAAGAGGGGACAGCGTATAATTCACCCCTCCACTTT. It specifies CASSQEGTAYNSPLHF.

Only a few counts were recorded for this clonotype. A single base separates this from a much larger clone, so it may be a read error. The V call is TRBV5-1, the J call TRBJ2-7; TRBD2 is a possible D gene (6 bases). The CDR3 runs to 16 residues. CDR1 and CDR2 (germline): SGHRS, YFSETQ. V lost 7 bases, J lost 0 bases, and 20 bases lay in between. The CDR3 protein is CASGWTLQGGSYEQYF. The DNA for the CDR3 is TGCGCCAGCGGCTGGACGCTGCAGGGAGGCTCCTACGAGCAGTACTTC.

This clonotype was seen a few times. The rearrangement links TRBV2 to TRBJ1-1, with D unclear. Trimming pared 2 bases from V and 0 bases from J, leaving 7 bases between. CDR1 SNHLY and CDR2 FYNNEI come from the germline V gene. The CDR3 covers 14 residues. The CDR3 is CASSEPKMNTEAFF. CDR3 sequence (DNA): TGTGCCAGCAGTGAACCCAAAATGAACACTGAAGCTTTCTTT. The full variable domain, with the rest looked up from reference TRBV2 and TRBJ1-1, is EPEVTQTPSHQVTQMGQEVILRCVPISNHLYFYWYRQILGQKVEFLVSFYNNEISEKSEIFDDQFSVERPDGSNFTLKIRSTKLEDSAMYFCASSEPKMNTEAFFGQGTRLTVV.

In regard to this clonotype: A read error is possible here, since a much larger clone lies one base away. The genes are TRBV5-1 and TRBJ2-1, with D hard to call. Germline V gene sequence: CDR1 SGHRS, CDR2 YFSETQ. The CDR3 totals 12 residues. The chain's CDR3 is CASSLPSNERFF. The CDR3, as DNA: TGCGCCAGCAGCCTTCCATCGAATGAGCGGTTCTTC.

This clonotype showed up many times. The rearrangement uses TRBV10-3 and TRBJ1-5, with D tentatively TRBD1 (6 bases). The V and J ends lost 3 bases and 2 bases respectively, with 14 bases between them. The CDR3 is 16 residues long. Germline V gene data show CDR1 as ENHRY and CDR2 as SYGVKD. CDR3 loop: CAISDLGTRGNQPQHF. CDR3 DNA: TGTGCCATCAGTGACCTTGGGACAAGAGGCAATCAGCCCCAGCATTTT.

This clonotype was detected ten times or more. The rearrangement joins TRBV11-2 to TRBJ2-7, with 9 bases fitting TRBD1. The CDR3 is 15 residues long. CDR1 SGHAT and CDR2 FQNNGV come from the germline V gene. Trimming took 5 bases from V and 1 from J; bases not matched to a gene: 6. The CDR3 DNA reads TGTGCCAGCAGCATAGGGACAGGGCATTCCTACGAGCAGTACTTC. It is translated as CASSIGTGHSYEQYF.

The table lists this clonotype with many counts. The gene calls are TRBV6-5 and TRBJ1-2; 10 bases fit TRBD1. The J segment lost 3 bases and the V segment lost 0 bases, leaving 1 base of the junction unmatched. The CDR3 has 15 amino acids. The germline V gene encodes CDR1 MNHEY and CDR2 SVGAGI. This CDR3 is CASSYSGTGDYGYTF. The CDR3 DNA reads TGTGCCAGCAGTTACTCTGGGACAGGGGACTATGGCTACACCTTC.

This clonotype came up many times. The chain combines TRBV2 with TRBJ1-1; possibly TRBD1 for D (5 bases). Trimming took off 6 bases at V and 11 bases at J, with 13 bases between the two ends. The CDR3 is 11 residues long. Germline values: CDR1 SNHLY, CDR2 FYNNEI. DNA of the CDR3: TGTGCCAGCAGGGAGACAGCGGGCGCTTTCTTT. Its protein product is CASRETAGAFF.

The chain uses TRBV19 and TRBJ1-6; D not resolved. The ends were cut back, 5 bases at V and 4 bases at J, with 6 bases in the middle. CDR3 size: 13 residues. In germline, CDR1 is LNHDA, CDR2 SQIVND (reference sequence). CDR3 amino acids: CASSPIYNSPLHF. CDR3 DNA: TGTGCCAGTAGTCCCATTTATAATTCACCCCTCCACTTT.

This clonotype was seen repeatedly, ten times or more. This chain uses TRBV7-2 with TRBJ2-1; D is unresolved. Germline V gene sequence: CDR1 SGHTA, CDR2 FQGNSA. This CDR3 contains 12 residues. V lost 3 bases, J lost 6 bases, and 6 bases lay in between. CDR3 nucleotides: TGTGCCAGCAGCTTTTTAGGCAATGAGCAGTTCTTC. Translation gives CASSFLGNEQFF.

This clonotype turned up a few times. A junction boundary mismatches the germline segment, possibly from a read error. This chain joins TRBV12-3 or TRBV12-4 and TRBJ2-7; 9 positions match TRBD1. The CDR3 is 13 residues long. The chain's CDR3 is CASSGTGLGEQCF. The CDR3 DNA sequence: TGTGCCAGCAGCGGGACAGGGTTGGGCGAGCAGTGCTTC.

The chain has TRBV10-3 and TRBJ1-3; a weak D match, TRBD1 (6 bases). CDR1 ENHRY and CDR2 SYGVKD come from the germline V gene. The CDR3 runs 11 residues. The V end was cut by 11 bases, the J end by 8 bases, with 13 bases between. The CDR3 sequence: CAVLGGDTIYF. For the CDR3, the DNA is TGTGCCGTACTAGGGGGGGACACCATATATTTT.

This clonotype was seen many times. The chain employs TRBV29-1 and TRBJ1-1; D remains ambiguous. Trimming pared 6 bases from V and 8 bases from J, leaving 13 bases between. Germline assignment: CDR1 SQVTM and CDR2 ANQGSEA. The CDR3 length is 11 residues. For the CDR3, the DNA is TGCAGCGTGAGCCCTGGGTCCGAAGCTTTCTTT. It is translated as CSVSPGSEAFF.

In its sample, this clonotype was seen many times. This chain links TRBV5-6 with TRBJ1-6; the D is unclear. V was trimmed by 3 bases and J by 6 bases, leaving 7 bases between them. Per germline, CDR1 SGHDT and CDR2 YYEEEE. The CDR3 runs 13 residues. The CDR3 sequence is CASSSRINSPLHF. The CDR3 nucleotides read TGTGCCAGCAGCTCTCGGATTAATTCACCCCTCCACTTT.

CDR3: CSVAVSGQGVYNEQFF. The DNA of the CDR3 is TGCAGCGTTGCTGTCTCTGGACAGGGGGTCTACAATGAGCAGTTCTTC. The V and J genes are TRBV29-1 and TRBJ2-1, with 10 bases identical to TRBD1. V dropped 4 bases and J dropped 3; count of bases not matched to a gene: 9. The CDR3 consists of 16 residues. Germline lookup yields CDR1 SQVTM and CDR2 ANQGSEA.

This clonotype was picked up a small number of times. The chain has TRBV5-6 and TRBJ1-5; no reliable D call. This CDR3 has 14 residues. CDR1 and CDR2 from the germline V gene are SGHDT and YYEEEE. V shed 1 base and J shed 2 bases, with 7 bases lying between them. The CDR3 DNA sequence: TGTGCCAGCAGCTTGTTCGGTGGCAATCAGCCCCAGCATTTT. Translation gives CASSLFGGNQPQHF. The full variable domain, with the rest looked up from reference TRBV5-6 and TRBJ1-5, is DAGVTQSPTHLIKTRGQQVTLRCSPKSGHDTVSWYQQALGQGPQFIFQYYEEEERQRGNFPDRFSGHQFPNYSSELNVNALLLGDSALYLCASSLFGGNQPQHFGDGTRLSIL.